The clone carrying this TCR beta chain occurred many times. This entry is derived from a study of T cells in Graves' hyperthyroidism and ophthalmopathy. Amplified TCR beta CDR3 regions derived from RNA transcripts. An initial round of RT-PCR targeting the TCR CDR3 relied on the HTBI primer set. TCRdb reprocessed the multiplex PCR reads via MiXCR and lists one record per CDR3 protein. The data contain fewer than 550,000 distinct CDR3 sequences, about 15% of them seen just once; the ten biggest clones take up over 12%. Fresh 10 ml peripheral blood yielded PBMCs. Sequenced input: blood. The clonotype comes from a woman between 18 and 30 years old with Graves' hyperthyroidism.

CDR3 loop: CASSPDRIGGELFF. DNA of the CDR3: TGTGCCAGCAGCCCCGACAGAATAGGGGGGGAGCTGTTTTTT. This chain connects TRBV11-3 to TRBJ2-2; perhaps TRBD1 as D (5 bases). The CDR3 is 14 amino acids. CDR1 is SGHNT and CDR2 is YENEEA in the germline V gene. V lost 5 bases, J lost 8 bases, and 15 bases lay in between.